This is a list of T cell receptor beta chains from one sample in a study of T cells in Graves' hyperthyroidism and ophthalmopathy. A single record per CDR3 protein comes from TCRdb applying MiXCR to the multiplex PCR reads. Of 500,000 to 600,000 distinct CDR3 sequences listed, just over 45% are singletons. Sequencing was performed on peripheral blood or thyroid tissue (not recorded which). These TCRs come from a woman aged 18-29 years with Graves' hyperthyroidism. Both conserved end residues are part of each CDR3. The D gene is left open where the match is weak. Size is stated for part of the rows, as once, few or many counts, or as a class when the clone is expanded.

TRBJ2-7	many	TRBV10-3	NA	CATRGYEQYF	TGTGCCACCCGGGGCTACGAGCAGTACTTC
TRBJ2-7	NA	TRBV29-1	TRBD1	CSSPGDSAYEQYF	TGCAGCTCACCAGGGGACAGCGCCTACGAGCAGTACTTC
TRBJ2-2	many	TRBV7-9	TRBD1	CASSPTRDRNTGELFF	TGTGCCAGCAGCCCGACCCGGGACAGGAACACCGGGGAGCTGTTTTTT
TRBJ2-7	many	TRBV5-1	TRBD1	CASSSIQGTYEQYF	TGCGCCAGCAGCTCGATACAGGGGACCTACGAGCAGTACTTC
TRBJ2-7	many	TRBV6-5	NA	CASSYSGELYEQYF	TGTGCCAGCAGTTACTCGGGGGAGCTCTACGAGCAGTACTTC
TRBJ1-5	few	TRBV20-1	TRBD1	CSARDATGSQPQHF	TGCAGTGCTAGAGATGCGACAGGGAGTCAGCCCCAGCATTTT
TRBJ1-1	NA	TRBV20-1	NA	CSAGSGGFTEAFF	TGTAGTGCTGGTAGCGGGGGCTTCACTGAAGCTTTCTTT
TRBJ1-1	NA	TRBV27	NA	CASSSAGATEAFF	TGTGCCAGCAGTTCCGCCGGGGCCACTGAAGCTTTCTTT
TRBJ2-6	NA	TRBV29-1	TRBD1	CSVEPPSGGNVLTF	TGCAGCGTTGAACCCCCATCAGGGGGCAACGTCCTGACTTTC
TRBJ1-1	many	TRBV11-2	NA	CASRQTQGRTEAFF	TGTGCCAGCAGACAAACCCAGGGTCGCACTGAAGCTTTCTTT
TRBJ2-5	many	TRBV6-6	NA	CASSYLGRTSQETQYF	TGTGCCAGCAGTTACCTCGGGCGTACTAGCCAAGAGACCCAGTACTTC
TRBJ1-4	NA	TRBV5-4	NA	CASSFAGGNGKLFF	TGTGCCAGCAGCTTCGCCGGGGGCAATGGAAAACTGTTTTTT
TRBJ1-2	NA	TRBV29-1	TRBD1	CSARQGARKGYTF	TGCAGCGCTAGACAGGGGGCGCGAAAAGGCTACACCTTC
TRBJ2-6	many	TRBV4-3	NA	CASSQVLGSGANVLTF	TGCGCCAGCAGCCAAGTGTTGGGGTCTGGGGCCAACGTCCTGACTTTC
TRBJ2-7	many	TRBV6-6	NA	CASSYSSRASSYEQYF	TGTGCCAGCAGTTACTCGTCCCGGGCGAGCTCCTACGAGCAGTACTTC
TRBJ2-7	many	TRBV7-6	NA	CASSLEGDSYEQYF	TGTGCCAGCAGCTTAGAAGGAGACTCCTACGAGCAGTACTTC
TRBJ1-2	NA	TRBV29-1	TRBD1	CSVADRANYSYAF	TGCAGCGTCGCGGACAGGGCTAACTATAGCTACGCCTTC
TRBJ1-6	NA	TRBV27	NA	CASSLVRNNSPLHF	TGTGCCAGCAGTTTGGTGCGGAATAATTCACCCCTCCACTTT
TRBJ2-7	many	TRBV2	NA	CASTTEIYEQYF	TGTGCCAGCACCACAGAGATCTACGAGCAGTACTTC
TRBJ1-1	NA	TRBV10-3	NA	CAIFSGDGTEAFF	TGTGCCATCTTTTCAGGGGATGGGACTGAAGCTTTCTTT
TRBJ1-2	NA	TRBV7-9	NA	CARVVGGTVNYGYTF	TGTGCTAGAGTAGTCGGCGGGACGGTGAACTATGGCTACACCTTC
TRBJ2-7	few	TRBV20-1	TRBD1	CSAVRDRGPLGYYNEQYF	TGCAGTGCTGTCCGGGACAGGGGGCCCCTTGGCTACTACAATGAGCAGTACTTC
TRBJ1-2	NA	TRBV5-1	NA	CASSIEHRVTYGYTF	TGCGCCAGCAGCATAGAACACAGGGTTACGTACGGCTACACCTTC
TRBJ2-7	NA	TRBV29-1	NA	CSVEEGRGQYF	TGCAGCGTTGAAGAGGGACGGGGACAGTACTTC
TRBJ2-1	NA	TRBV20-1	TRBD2	CSADSGIPLGEQFF	TGCAGTGCTGATAGCGGGATTCCCCTGGGCGAGCAGTTCTTC
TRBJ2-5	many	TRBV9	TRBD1	CASSVGQGPETQYF	TGTGCCAGCAGCGTAGGACAGGGCCCAGAGACCCAGTACTTC
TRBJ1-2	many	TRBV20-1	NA	CSAPWTANYGYTF	TGCAGTGCTCCTTGGACAGCTAACTATGGCTACACCTTC
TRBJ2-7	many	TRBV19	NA	CASSIGPSSYEQYF	TGTGCCAGTAGTATAGGCCCCTCATCCTACGAGCAGTACTTC
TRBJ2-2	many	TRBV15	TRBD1	CATSVRDRGAGELFF	TGTGCCACCAGCGTCCGGGACAGGGGCGCCGGGGAGCTGTTTTTT
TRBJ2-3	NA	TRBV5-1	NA	CASSLRTNDEQYF	TGCGCCAGCAGCTTGCGAACTAACGATGAGCAGTATTTT
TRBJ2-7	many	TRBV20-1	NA	CSATEESYEQYF	TGCAGTGCTACGGAAGAATCCTACGAGCAGTACTTC
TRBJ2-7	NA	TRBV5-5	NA	CASSLRPGARVYEQYF	TGTGCCAGCAGCCTCCGCCCGGGGGCGAGGGTCTACGAGCAGTACTTC
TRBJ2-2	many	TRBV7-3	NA	CASSSSISNTGELFF	TGTGCCAGCAGCTCCTCGATATCGAACACCGGGGAGCTGTTTTTT
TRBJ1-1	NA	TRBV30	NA	CAWSRTGGSEAFF	TGTGCCTGGAGTAGGACGGGAGGTTCTGAAGCTTTCTTT
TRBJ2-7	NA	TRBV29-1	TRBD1	CSSFSDRVGYEQYF	TGCAGCAGTTTCTCCGACAGGGTTGGCTACGAGCAGTACTTC
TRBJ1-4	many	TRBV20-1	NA	CSPYREPNEKLFF	TGCAGTCCCTACAGGGAACCAAATGAAAAACTGTTTTTT
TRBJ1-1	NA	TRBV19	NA	CASSPIRGTRMNTEAFF	TGTGCCAGTAGTCCTATACGGGGGACCCGGATGAACACTGAAGCTTTCTTT
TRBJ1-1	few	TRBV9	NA	CASSVAGSTEAFF	TGTGCCAGCAGCGTAGCGGGGAGCACTGAAGCTTTCTTT
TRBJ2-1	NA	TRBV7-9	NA	CASSLAVGLTGMEQFF	TGTGCCAGCAGCTTAGCGGTCGGACTCACTGGAATGGAGCAGTTCTTC
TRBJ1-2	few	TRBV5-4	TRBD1	CASSPIRDRGFGYTF	TGTGCCAGCAGTCCGATCCGGGACAGGGGTTTTGGCTACACCTTC
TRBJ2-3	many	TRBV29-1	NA	CSAYSGNTDTQYF	TGCAGCGCCTATAGCGGAAACACAGATACGCAGTATTTT
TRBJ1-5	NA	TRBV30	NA	CAWSVQSNQPQHF	TGTGCCTGGAGTGTGCAGAGCAATCAGCCCCAGCATTTT
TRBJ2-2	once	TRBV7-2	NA	CASSSPGLGRRELFF	TGTGCCAGCAGCTCCCCGGGACTTGGGAGGAGGGAGCTGTTTTTT
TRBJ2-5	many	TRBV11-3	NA	CASSLVTRETQYF	TGTGCCAGCAGCTTAGTGACTAGGGAGACCCAGTACTTC
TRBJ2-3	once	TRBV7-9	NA	CASSPRRRTTSTDTQYF	TGTGCCAGCAGCCCCCGTCGGAGAACTACTAGCACAGATACGCAGTATTTT
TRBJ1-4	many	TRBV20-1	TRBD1	CSASPGTGNEKLFF	TGCAGTGCTAGTCCCGGGACAGGGAATGAAAAACTGTTTTTT
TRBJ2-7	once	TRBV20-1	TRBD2	CSARDRGVSGISSYEQYF	TGCAGTGCTAGAGATCGGGGGGTTAGCGGGATTAGCTCCTACGAGCAGTACTTC
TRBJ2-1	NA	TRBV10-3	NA	CAISEQSGSYNEQFF	TGTGCCATCAGTGAGCAGTCAGGCTCCTACAATGAGCAGTTCTTC
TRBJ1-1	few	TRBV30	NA	CAWIGVTEAFF	TGTGCCTGGATCGGGGTGACTGAAGCTTTCTTT